This T cell receptor (beta chain) was documented in a study of T cell repertoires in ileal Crohn's disease. Study as a whole: At surgery, 35% to 40% of patients smoked, with median disease duration roughly 7.7 years.

Measured with immunoSEQ multiplex PCR; TCRdb has only the in-frame clones, and not every one. The sample holds fewer than 5,000 clones, roughly 80% seen once. CDR3 size: 16 residues. The germline gives CDR1 SGHKS, CDR2 YYEKEE (reference sequence). The V gene lost 2 bases and the J gene lost 2 bases, with 15 bases spanning the gap. The V and J genes are TRBV5-5 and TRBJ2-3, with a tentative D call TRBD2 (5 bases). Source material: ileal tissue. The sequence derives from an adult with Crohn's disease. CDR3 sequence: CASSFGFGDITDTQYF. The CDR3 region has the DNA TGTGCCAGCAGCTTTGGTTTCGGGGATATCACAGATACGCAGTATTTT.